Below, one T cell receptor (beta chain) is given with its context. Antigen: not known. This sample is part of a study of human T cells and chemical hapten exposure. As for the study in general: Largely, small differences in pooled library volume made per-sample TCR yields vary.

The time point: patch test 1, 2 weeks after DPC sensitization. The treatment denotes: therapeutic diphenylcyclopropenone sensitization with weekly scalp DPC. The CDR3 spans 17 residues. Per the germline V gene, CDR1 is KGHSH and CDR2 is LQKENI. The J segment lost 0 bases and the V segment lost 3 bases, leaving 8 bases of the junction unmatched. In TCRdb, the RACE reads were re-called with MiXCR into one record per CDR3 protein. The repertoire holds tens of thousands of distinct CDR3 sequences, around 9.3% seen once, with approximately 12% in the top ten. Study-level results: Once DPC sensitization occurred, TCRs above 1 in 1000 frequency showed no change.

This TCR was recovered from a woman between 40 and 55 years old with alopecia areata. Some clones in this sample may be carry-over from other donors' samples. V and J are TRBV18 and TRBJ2-3; 8 bases map to TRBD2. The source material was whole blood, sampled in connection with sensitization to the hapten diphenylcyclopropenone (DPC). CDR3 loop: CASSPLNRGGSTDTQYF. The CDR3 bases are TGTGCCAGCTCACCCTTGAACCGGGGGGGTAGCACAGATACGCAGTATTTT.